This T cell receptor beta chain was identified during a study of beta chain features in type 1 diabetes. Germline V gene lookup returns CDR1 SGDLS and CDR2 YYNGEE. Trimming cost V 4 bases and J 3 bases, with 11 bases left between them. The length of the CDR3 is 14 residues. Each sorted population was over 95% pure. The sequenced template was cDNA made from the entire isolated RNA. Repertoires were generated with immunoSEQ multiplex PCR, while TCRdb's copy carries only in-frame clones and drops some. Among almost 350,000 clones listed, 6.5% to 10% were seen once. This clone was detected many times. This TCR was sampled from a woman younger than 35 in good health. Material for sequencing was central memory CD4+ T cells from blood. V gene TRBV9 combines with J gene TRBJ1-5; possible D gene TRBD1, 6 bases. CDR3 in DNA: TGTGCCAGCAGCTCTATGGGGGCCAATCAGCCCCAGCATTTT. Translated, it gives CASSSMGANQPQHF.